Detailed here is one T cell receptor beta chain. Its antigen is still unknown. Base qualities are missing; no much larger clone stands one base away. This entry is derived from a study of regulatory T cells in long-lasting Graves disease (dated by TCRdb to the early 2020s). A note on the overall study: Antithyroid drugs had been taken for less than 3 months by newly diagnosed Graves' disease patients. The study took place in China and was registered as a clinical trial. This study used TCR sequencing and RNA sequencing of peripheral blood to compare persistent Graves' disease patients against newly diagnosed Graves' disease patients. A total of about 33 samples were covered by TCR sequencing, comprising roughly 13 persistent and some 20 newly diagnosed Graves' disease patients. The research as a whole found: The small sample size was acknowledged by the authors as a limitation that may reduce accuracy. Compared with newly diagnosed patients, persistent Graves' disease patients had lower TCR Shannon entropy and fewer highly expanded clones, which suggests clonal expansion. The study examined only peripheral blood because the primary lesion, thyroid tissue, could not be accessed. TRBV28, TRBJ1-2 and TRBJ2-5 were preferentially used in persistent disease, while TRBV20-1 and TRBJ2-1 were favored in newly diagnosed disease. Persistent patients shared more public clonotypes among themselves (around 3,000) than newly diagnosed patients did (approximately 900). Sequencing and analysis were restricted to the TCR beta chain.

The junction shows trimming of 3 bases on V and 2 bases on J, plus 10 bases between the germline ends. CDR1 and CDR2, looked up from the germline V gene (reference sequence), are DFQATT and SNEGSKA. Its CDR3 holds 13 amino acids, cysteine through phenylalanine. The DNA shown is the 39-base CDR3, in frame from base 1. Library method: multiplex PCR. Sequencing took place on an Illumina HiSeq 4000. iRepertoire HTBI primers and Arm-PCR amplification of CDR3 regions were used to construct TCR beta libraries. Gel purification was performed on PCR products prior to sequencing. On the authors' methods: Gene usage analysis of CDR3 amino acid clonotypes relied on the 55 to 80 TRBV and 15 or so TRBJ segments identified across samples. Filtered high-quality paired reads were merged into contigs using COPE and FqMerger. BLAST was used to align contigs to IMGT TRBV, TRBD and TRBJ reference genes, and CDR3 was defined according to IMGT. Any clonotype with a frequency above 0.1% was classified as a highly expanded clone. Shannon entropy was used to measure repertoire diversity, and the Gini coefficient was used to measure V-J evenness. A clonotype was considered public if more than one individual shared it. TCRdb reprocessing: public reads trimmed at Q25 with fastp, clones called with MiXCR, in-frame beta chains kept. Rows matching on CDR3 protein sequence are summarized as one entry with the most common DNA and genes. The V and J calls, along with clone size, are taken from TCRdb and not from the paper's own processing. A total of 530,000 or so distinct CDR3 sequences appear in this sample, roughly 14% of them only once. Of the sample, about 10% is held by the ten largest clones.

The sample's time point label, decoded: newly diagnosed GD, antithyroid drugs for less than 3 months. For both TCR sequencing and RNA sequencing, RNA was extracted from PBMCs using TRIzol. The diagnosis of Graves' disease followed American Thyroid Association guidelines. Recruitment of patients was carried out at an endocrinology department in Xi'an, China. From each patient, 7.5 to 10 milliliters of peripheral blood was collected into an EDTA anticoagulant tube. Ficoll Paque Plus density gradient separation was used to isolate PBMCs, and no further T cell sorting was done. An Agilent 2100 Bioanalyzer and agarose gel were used to check RNA quality, and a NanoDrop 2000 was used to measure RNA concentration. In addition, the sample was reused for a study of T cells in Graves' hyperthyroidism and ophthalmopathy. As the second publication notes: Stable Graves' hyperthyroidism was defined as no progression to ophthalmopathy during 18 months of follow-up. Hyperthyroidism patients were newly diagnosed, with disease duration under 2 months, and aged 18 to 65 years. The study excluded patients with uncontrolled infections, other autoimmune diseases, pregnancy or lactation. Clinical symptoms, serum thyroxine and TRAb, thyroid ultrasound, and orbital computed tomography formed the basis for the diagnoses. The first round of RT-PCR for the TCR CDR3 was performed with the HTBI primer set and the Qiagen OneStep RT-PCR kit. Most expanded thyroid clonotypes (frequency above 0.001) were also found in blood, which suggests that blood repertoires may mirror thyroid immune responses. Ophthalmopathy was separated from stable hyperthyroidism by a 13 V-J signature model, with about 86% sensitivity and around 81% specificity obtained in cross-validation and 80%/75% obtained in testing. In validation, progression to ophthalmopathy was predicted by the model with around 71% sensitivity and roughly 76% specificity, a median of 6.5 months before onset. A discovery cohort of about 95 patients, 43 with Graves' ophthalmopathy and 55 to 65 with stable Graves' hyperthyroidism, was used to find distinguishing TCR V-J signatures. Prospective prediction of ophthalmopathy was tested in an independent validation cohort of fewer than 20 hyperthyroidism patients and 15 to 17 patients who later progressed to ophthalmopathy. For training and testing, the roughly 100 patients in the discovery cohort were randomly divided in a 7:3 ratio. Thyroid tissue and blood T-cell repertoires from six Graves' hyperthyroidism patients were also compared in the study. Once sampling was done, hyperthyroidism patients were given methimazole at a starting dose of 30 mg daily, whereas ophthalmopathy patients were given high-dose intravenous methylprednisolone. Libraries were constructed in a second round of multiplex PCR, after which size selection and purification were carried out. Sequencing of the libraries was done on an Illumina HiSeq2000 using paired-end 100 bp reads. Raw data were processed with SOAPnuke, discarding reads with adapters, uncalled bases, mean Phred below 15, or no exact constant-primer or identifier match. COPE v1.2.5 was used to merge the high-quality paired reads, and each unique nucleotide sequence was defined as a clonotype. Clonotypes were aligned to IMGT TRBV, TRBD and TRBJ reference segments using MiTCR v1.1. The analysis included only V-J combinations with a frequency above 0.0001, which together covered 99% to 99.2% of the repertoires. The TCS score was defined as F50 (clonal expansion) divided by E x V (chaos), with BLOSUM62-based TCRdist calculated between CDR3 peptides within each V-J. Welch's t-statistics and random forest reduced fewer than 550 V-J features to 13, which were used in a naive Bayes classifier (R e1071). Sample size was not statistically predetermined, and investigators were not blinded to group allocation. The paper reports TCR Vbeta CDR3 sequencing of over 120 peripheral blood samples: 43 ophthalmopathy, under 80 hyperthyroidism and approximately 17 progressor patients.

Sequenced material: peripheral blood mononuclear cells (PBMCs), taken at new diagnosis, from a patient treated with antithyroid drugs. This receptor was obtained from a man aged 30 to 45 with Graves disease. Donor details come from another sample of the same person, matched by shared clones. This receptor chain uses TRBV20-1 and TRBJ2-5; the D gene lacks a confident call. The DNA sequence is TGCAGTGCTAGTACGGGCCTGCAAGAGACCCAGTACTTC. Its product reads: CSASTGLQETQYF.